This TCR beta chain was obtained from a study of CD8 T cells in Susac syndrome (dated by TCRdb to the late 2010s). With respect to the entire study: Whether CD8+ T cell activation and differentiation in Susac syndrome was antigen driven was tested using repertoire sequencing. Overall study results and their limits: The number of individuals in the TCR sequencing and HLA analysis was recognized as being relatively small.

RNA was extracted with the RNeasy kit and 0.5 to 1 ug was reverse transcribed using random hexamers. TCR beta CDR3 regions were amplified with the immunoSEQ multiplex PCR assay covering 54 Vbeta and 13 Jbeta segments. PCR amplification bias was corrected by using a synthetic template baseline for primer optimization and computational correction. As for how the authors treated the data: Reads were annotated to V, D and J genes according to IMGT and were analyzed with immunoSEQ Analyzer, with only productive sequences retained. To calculate clonality, Shannon entropy was normalized by log2 of the number of productive unique sequences and then subtracted from one. For each patient and control, public and private clones were evaluated among the 100 most prevalent clones. Susac-specific clones were defined as absent from healthy and MS cohorts, approximately 1,000 published viral clones and other ImmuneACCESS disease sequences. The public reads were reprocessed in TCRdb via fastp at Q25 and MiXCR, keeping in-frame beta chains. Entries are consolidated by CDR3 protein sequence, retaining the most common genes and DNA. The V and J calls come from TCRdb's annotation, not from the publication. In all, the sample holds about 120,000 distinct CDR3 sequences, and 80% to 95% of those were seen once. Clones ranked in the top ten supply 0.11% to 0.15% of the sample.

As concerns this clonotype: No cognate antigen has been identified for it. No base-level quality is on record; no much larger clone is a single base apart.

High-throughput TCR beta sequencing profiled peripheral blood CD8+ and CD4+ T cells from healthy donors, Susac syndrome patients and multiple sclerosis patients. The healthy donors served as controls matched for age and sex. Bulk CD8+ and CD4+ T cells were purified by magnetic negative isolation, while CD8+ TEMRA cells were enriched using FACS. Blood was collected in EDTA tubes and processed within 24 hours, with PBMCs isolated through density gradient centrifugation. PBMCs destined for TCR sequencing were cryopreserved in liquid nitrogen and later thawed in a 37 °C water bath. The sorted or isolated CD4+, CD8+ and CD8+ TEMRA cells reached a purity of at least 90%. Taken from the germline V gene (reference sequence), the CDR1 and CDR2 loops are DFQATT and SNEGSKA. The CDR3 spans 15 residues, from the cysteine through the phenylalanine. The retained sequence is limited to the CDR3, 45 bases, with the frame set at the first base. The V and J ends are trimmed by 0 bases and 2 bases, leaving 14 bases between them.

This receptor was identified in a human donor in good health. Material: CD4+ T cells from PBMCs. The chain employs TRBV20-1 and TRBJ2-7; the D gene is perhaps TRBD2, from 5 matching bases. This receptor carries the CDR3 CSARDPKTGTYEQYF. The base sequence is TGCAGTGCTAGAGACCCAAAGACCGGGACCTACGAGCAGTACTTC.